A selection of T cell receptor beta chains follows, all from one sample in a study of shared clonotypes between healthy human individuals. Produced via immunoSEQ multiplex PCR; TCRdb's table is partial and in-frame only. The sample yields over 2,000,000 clones, 93% seen once. The sequencing sample was made of naive CD8+ T cells from PBMCs. These receptors were obtained from a man between 18 and 35 years old in good health. Some clones in this sample may be carry-over from other donors' samples. The CDR3 runs from the conserved cysteine through the conserved F or W. D genes are given only for firm matches.

V gene,J gene,D gene,CDR3 protein,CDR3 DNA
TRBV28,TRBJ2-7,TRBD1,CASSLVLRQGASTYEQYF,TGTGCCAGCAGTTTGGTGTTGCGCCAGGGGGCGAGCACCTACGAGCAGTACTTC
TRBV9,TRBJ1-2,.,CASSALNGYTF,TGTGCCAGCAGCGCCCTCAATGGCTACACCTTC
TRBV28,TRBJ1-4,.,CASSLGYNEKLFF,TGTGCCAGCAGCTTAGGGTATAATGAAAAACTGTTTTTT
TRBV27,TRBJ2-2,TRBD2,CATTTRTSASTGELFF,TGTGCCACCACCACAAGGACTAGCGCGAGCACCGGGGAGCTGTTTTTT
TRBV4-3,TRBJ2-5,TRBD2,CASSPGTSGSTQETQYF,TGCGCCAGCAGCCCCGGGACTAGCGGGAGTACCCAAGAGACCCAGTACTTC
TRBV28,TRBJ2-4,.,CASSLRPSGGKPYF,TGTGCCAGCAGTTTAAGACCGAGTGGGGGCAAACCGTACTTC
TRBV11-3,TRBJ2-1,.,CASSLGNEQFF,TGTGCCAGCAGCTTGGGCAATGAGCAGTTCTTC
TRBV4-3,TRBJ2-1,TRBD2,CASSHLLAGHNEQFF,TGCGCCAGCAGCCACCTACTAGCGGGGCACAATGAGCAGTTCTTC
TRBV28,TRBJ2-1,.,CASRAILRGHRGYNEQFF,TGTGCCAGCAGGGCGATCCTGAGGGGACACCGCGGCTACAATGAGCAGTTCTTC
TRBV9,TRBJ2-5,TRBD2,CASNGGAGGETQYF,TGTGCCAGCAACGGTGGGGCGGGAGGTGAGACCCAGTACTTC
TRBV28,TRBJ2-3,.,CASSLYRDHSSTDTQYF,TGTGCCAGCAGTTTATATAGGGATCATTCTAGCACAGATACGCAGTATTTT
TRBV29-1,TRBJ1-1,.,CSVEDRDHKAAFF,TGCAGCGTTGAAGACAGGGACCACAAGGCGGCTTTCTTT
TRBV7-9,TRBJ2-3,TRBD2,CASSLVAGATDTQYF,TGTGCCAGCAGCTTAGTAGCGGGAGCGACAGATACGCAGTATTTT
TRBV27,TRBJ1-1,.,CASRRGRITEAFF,TGTGCCAGCAGGAGGGGTAGGATCACTGAAGCTTTCTTT
TRBV5-1,TRBJ2-1,.,CASSPPPANEQFF,TGCGCCAGCAGCCCACCACCTGCTAATGAGCAGTTCTTC
TRBV5-1,TRBJ2-1,TRBD2,CASSGTSGRAHLYNEQFF,TGCGCCAGCAGCGGGACTAGCGGGAGGGCTCATCTCTACAATGAGCAGTTCTTC
TRBV28,TRBJ2-7,.,CASSFQGTAYEQYF,TGTGCCAGCAGTTTTCAGGGAACGGCCTACGAGCAGTACTTC
TRBV11-2,TRBJ2-3,TRBD2,CASNQGEQGLATDTQYF,TGTGCCAGCAACCAAGGGGAACAGGGACTAGCGACAGATACGCAGTATTTT
TRBV4-3,TRBJ2-2,.,CASSQETDIYSNTGELFF,TGCGCCAGCAGCCAAGAGACAGACATTTATTCGAACACCGGGGAGCTGTTTTTT
TRBV7-2,TRBJ2-7,TRBD1,CASSSPGQPYEQYF,TGTGCCAGCAGCTCTCCGGGACAGCCTTACGAGCAGTACTTC